Following are 27 T cell receptor beta chains from one sample sequenced in a study of T-cell reconstitution after alpha-beta-depleted transplantation in children. Unique molecular identifiers were built into the TCRbeta library. Via MiXCR, TCRdb re-called the PCR reads, giving one row per CDR3 protein. The sample has fewer than 130,000 distinct CDR3 sequences; 10% are singletons. The sequencing used PBMCs from the stem cell graft donor, collected from the stem cell graft. These receptors were obtained from a human donor who donated a stem cell graft to a child with acute lymphoblastic leukemia.

This clonotype was seen many times. V and J are TRBV5-1 and TRBJ2-1, with no clear D. Trimming shortened V by 0 bases and J by 8 bases, and 12 bases separated the two germline ends. The CDR3 length is 14 residues. Germline CDR1 and CDR2: SGHRS and YFSETQ. CDR3 sequence reads: CASSLGPGSYEQFF. CDR3 DNA sequence: TGCGCCAGCAGCTTGGGGCCAGGATCCTATGAGCAGTTCTTC. Supplemented by reference TRBV5-1 and TRBJ2-1, the full variable domain reads KAGVTQTPRYLIKTRGQQVTLSCSPISGHRSVSWYQQTPGQGLQFLFEYFSETQRNKGNFPGRFSGRQFSNSRSEMNVSTLELGDSALYLCASSLGPGSYEQFFGPGTRLTVL.

As regards this clonotype: A much bigger clone sits one base away, suggesting this may be a read error. The rearrangement links TRBV5-1 to TRBJ2-1; D remains ambiguous. Germline assignment: CDR1 SGHRS and CDR2 YFSETQ. The CDR3 runs 15 residues. With 1 base removed from V and 3 bases from J, the gap between germline ends came to 11 bases. For the CDR3, the DNA is TGCGCCAGCAGCTTGATGAGCCGGAGCTACAATGAGCAGTTCTTC. Translation: CASSLMSRSYNEQFF.

At least ten counts were recorded for this clonotype. The rearrangement links TRBV20-1 to TRBJ2-2, with TRBD2 matching over 7 bases. Germline CDR1 DFQATT, CDR2 SNEGSKA (reference sequence). V dropped 2 bases and J dropped 5; count of bases not matched to a gene: 5. The CDR3 is 14 amino acids. CDR3 bases: TGCAGTGCTAGAAGACTAGCCGGAACCGGGGAGCTGTTTTTT. Amino acid sequence: CSARRLAGTGELFF.

This clonotype was found many times. The rearrangement links TRBV20-1 to TRBJ2-1; 7 nucleotides agree with TRBD2. This CDR3 region has 11 residues. Trimming cost V 7 bases and J 6 bases; bases outside gene matches: 3. Germline V gene data show CDR1 as DFQATT and CDR2 as SNEGSKA (reference sequence). CDR3 DNA: TGCAGTGTTGGGGGGGTCAATGAGCAGTTCTTC. Translation: CSVGGVNEQFF.

This clonotype has a count of ten or more. This rearrangement joins TRBV7-2 to TRBJ1-2, with a tentative D call TRBD1 (6 bases). Trimming removed 6 bases at V and 3 bases at J, with 14 bases between. Per the germline V gene, CDR1 is SGHTA and CDR2 is FQGNSA. There are 14 residues in the CDR3. The chain's CDR3 is CASRQARTDYGYTF. DNA for the CDR3: TGTGCCAGCAGACAAGCCCGGACAGACTATGGCTACACCTTC.

This clonotype occurred many times. The rearrangement uses TRBV5-1 and TRBJ1-2, with TRBD1 matching 11 bases. Germline lookup yields CDR1 SGHRS and CDR2 YFSETQ. The CDR3 length is 14 residues. The V gene end was trimmed by 4 bases and the J gene end by 8 bases; junction bases not matched to a gene: 7. CDR3 in amino acids: CASSPGQGAGGYTF. CDR3 bases: TGCGCCAGCAGCCCCGGACAGGGGGCGGGCGGCTACACCTTC.

The chain recombines TRBV6-2 or TRBV6-3 with TRBJ2-7; 7 nucleotides line up with TRBD1. The J segment lost 2 bases and the V segment lost 3 bases, leaving 7 bases of the junction unmatched. There are 15 residues in the CDR3. The V gene's germline CDR1 is MNHEY and CDR2 SVGEGT. The CDR3: CASSYGQELTYEQYF. In DNA form, the CDR3 reads TGTGCCAGCAGTTATGGACAGGAGTTAACCTACGAGCAGTACTTC.

This clonotype was recorded at least ten times. The J gene is TRBJ2-3, the V gene TRBV12-3 or TRBV12-4, with D unresolved. Trimming took off 3 bases at V and 2 bases at J, with 6 bases between the two ends. There are 13 residues in the CDR3. The CDR3 reads CASSFGPTDTQYF. In DNA form, the CDR3 reads TGTGCCAGCAGTTTTGGCCCCACAGATACGCAGTATTTT.

This clonotype was detected many times. The chain combines TRBV12-3 or TRBV12-4 with TRBJ1-1; a possible D gene is TRBD1 (5 bases). This CDR3 is 13 amino acids long. V gave up 6 bases and J gave up 6 bases, with 14 bases separating them. The CDR3 is CASSSRGEAEAFF. DNA for the CDR3: TGTGCCAGCAGCTCTAGGGGAGAAGCTGAAGCTTTCTTT.

This clonotype was detected ten times or more. This rearrangement joins TRBV6-5 to TRBJ2-1; 7 positions agree with TRBD2. The length of the CDR3 is 12 residues. Germline V gene lookup returns CDR1 MNHEY and CDR2 SVGAGI. V shed 5 bases and J 12 bases; nucleotides not matched to a gene: 7. For the CDR3, the DNA is TGTGCCAGCAGTCCAGGAGCGGGACGGCAGTTCTTC. Amino acid sequence: CASSPGAGRQFF.

The chain couples TRBV2 to TRBJ1-1; no clear D gene. Between the trimmed V and J ends, which lost 2 bases and 4 bases, there was a span of 11 bases. CDR3 length equals 14 residues. Per the germline V gene, CDR1 is SNHLY and CDR2 is FYNNEI. CDR3 nucleotide sequence: TGTGCCAGCAGTGAAATCCAAAGGAGCACTGAAGCTTTCTTT. Amino acids: CASSEIQRSTEAFF.

This clonotype was detected many times. The rearrangement links TRBV7-9 to TRBJ1-2, with 8 bases fitting TRBD1. V was pared by 5 bases and J by 5 bases, with 7 bases of the junction left unmatched. The CDR3 length is 14 residues. Germline-derived CDR1 and CDR2 are SEHNR and FQNEAQ (reference sequence). CDR3 DNA sequence: TGTGCCAGCAGCGGGGGACAGGAGACTTATGGCTACACCTTC. Its protein product is CASSGGQETYGYTF.

This clonotype has ten or more counts. J is TRBJ1-4 and V is TRBV6-5; unclear D gene. Germline values: CDR1 MNHEY, CDR2 SVGAGI. There are 16 residues in the CDR3. The germline V and J ends were trimmed by 4 bases and 0 bases, with 12 bases remaining between them. The CDR3 here is CASSFSRLATNEKLFF. CDR3 coding DNA: TGTGCCAGCAGTTTTTCCCGACTCGCAACTAATGAAAAACTGTTTTTT.

The chain links TRBV5-6 to TRBJ1-5; 10 nucleotides agree with TRBD1. The germline V gene encodes CDR1 SGHDT and CDR2 YYEEEE. With V trimmed by 4 bases and J by 4 bases, 5 bases remained unmatched. This CDR3 has 15 residues. This chain's CDR3 is CASSPAGQGNQPQHF. For the CDR3, the DNA is TGTGCCAGCAGCCCCGCGGGACAGGGGAATCAGCCCCAGCATTTT.

This clonotype was detected many times. The gene calls are TRBV7-2 and TRBJ1-6; no clear D. The germline V gene has CDR1 SGHTA and CDR2 FQGNSA. With 6 bases removed from V and 10 bases from J, the gap between germline ends came to 10 bases. The CDR3 has 12 residues. CDR3 sequence: CASSDIGSPLHF. DNA for the CDR3: TGTGCCAGCAGTGATATAGGATCACCCCTCCACTTT.

This clonotype was counted many times. V and J are TRBV12-3 or TRBV12-4 and TRBJ2-1; 11 bases align to TRBD1. CDR3 size: 15 residues. Trimming took 5 bases from V and 4 from J; bases not matched to a gene: 4. The chain's CDR3 is CASSARDRGYNEQFF. The CDR3 DNA follows: TGTGCCAGCAGTGCACGGGACAGGGGGTACAATGAGCAGTTCTTC.

This clonotype has ten or more counts. The rearrangement links TRBV10-2 to TRBJ2-7; 9 nucleotides align to TRBD1. Germline-derived CDR1 and CDR2 are WSHSY and SAAADI. The CDR3 has 14 amino acids. Losses at the gene ends were 8 bases for V and 5 bases for J; bases not matched to a gene: 10. This CDR3 reads CASSLGQGSDEQYF. The DNA for the CDR3 is TGCGCCAGCTCACTCGGACAGGGGTCAGACGAGCAGTACTTC.

This clonotype has at least ten counts. The CDR3 DNA reads as TGCAGTGCTAGGACTAGTAGGCAGTTCTTC. It specifies CSARTSRQFF. The rearrangement links TRBV20-1 to TRBJ2-1, with D maybe TRBD2 (6 bases). This CDR3 contains 10 residues. V dropped 3 bases and J dropped 12 bases, with 9 bases sitting between them. From germline, CDR1 is DFQATT and CDR2 SNEGSKA (reference sequence).

This clonotype was seen ten or more times. V gene TRBV7-2 combines with J gene TRBJ2-3, with D perhaps matching TRBD1 (5 bases). Trimming stripped 3 bases from V and 0 bases from J, with 10 bases between. CDR1 is SGHTA, CDR2 FQGNSA, per germline. This CDR3 has 15 residues. In DNA form, the CDR3 reads TGTGCCAGCAGCTTCGTACAGGCTAGCACAGATACGCAGTATTTT. It encodes CASSFVQASTDTQYF.

V and J are TRBV12-5 and TRBJ2-2; TRBD1 aligns across 10 bases. Per germline, CDR1 LGHNT and CDR2 FRNRAP. V lost 3 bases, J lost 6 bases, and 1 base stayed unmatched. This CDR3 comprises 14 residues. The CDR3 DNA sequence: TGTGCTAGTGGTTTAGGGACAGGGGCCGGGGAGCTGTTTTTT. This encodes CASGLGTGAGELFF.

This clonotype was recorded at least ten times. This chain's CDR3 is CASSFGGLAGSGTDTQYF. For the CDR3, the DNA is TGTGCCAGCAGTTTCGGGGGACTAGCGGGGTCTGGCACAGATACGCAGTATTTT. The chain links TRBV12-3 or TRBV12-4 to TRBJ2-3; TRBD2 aligns across 13 bases. The CDR3 runs to 18 residues. Trimming at V came to 3 bases and at J to 1 base, leaving 7 bases not matched to a gene.

This clonotype was counted a single time. The chain links TRBV7-2 to TRBJ2-7, with 8 bases fitting TRBD2. Trimming at V came to 1 base and at J to 7 bases, leaving 9 bases not matched to a gene. Germline CDR1 is SGHTA and CDR2 is FQGNSA. There are 15 residues in the CDR3. In DNA form, the CDR3 reads TGTGCCAGCAGCTTAGGATGGCGGGGGGCGACAGAGCAGTACTTC. It is translated as CASSLGWRGATEQYF.

This clonotype has a count of ten or more. The chain joins TRBV10-3 to TRBJ1-1, with D uncertain. The CDR3 contains 13 residues. Germline lookup yields CDR1 ENHRY and CDR2 SYGVKD. V was pared by 1 base and J by 1 base, with 4 bases between. CDR3 in amino acids: CAISEFQNTEAFF. Written as DNA, the CDR3 is TGTGCCATCAGTGAGTTCCAGAACACTGAAGCTTTCTTT.

This clonotype was detected many times. V gene TRBV6-2 or TRBV6-3 combines with J gene TRBJ1-1; D may be TRBD1 (5 bases). This CDR3 has 11 residues. Germline loops: CDR1 MNHEY, CDR2 SVGEGT. Between the trimmed V and J ends, which lost 6 bases and 11 bases, there was a span of 13 bases. The CDR3 reads CASRIGVVAFF. In DNA form, the CDR3 reads TGTGCCAGCAGGATAGGGGTGGTCGCTTTCTTT.

This clonotype has at least ten counts. The gene calls are TRBV4-3 and TRBJ2-7; possibly TRBD1 for D (6 bases). CDR1 LGHNA and CDR2 YSLEER come from the germline V gene. The CDR3 spans 16 residues. The germline V and J ends were trimmed by 2 bases and 0 bases, with 14 bases remaining between them. The CDR3 nucleotides are TGCGCCAGCAGCCAATCAACAGGGCAGAGCTCCTACGAGCAGTACTTC. Its translation is CASSQSTGQSSYEQYF.

The table lists this clonotype with many counts. This sequence joins TRBV3-1 and TRBJ2-2; D is ambiguous. Germline assignment: CDR1 LGHDT and CDR2 YNNKEL (reference sequence). Trimming removed 0 bases at V and 5 bases at J, with 22 bases between. The CDR3 is made up of 19 amino acids. The CDR3 DNA follows: TGTGCCAGCAGCCAAGAGGTGGGATGGGGATCGCACCTGACCGGGGAGCTGTTTTTT. Amino acid sequence: CASSQEVGWGSHLTGELFF.

This clonotype was observed at least ten times. The chain has TRBV18 and TRBJ1-4, with D unresolved. The CDR3 has 14 residues. V dropped 2 bases and J dropped 8 bases, with 12 bases sitting between them. Germline values: CDR1 KGHSH, CDR2 LQKENI. CDR3 DNA: TGTGCCAGCTCACCAGGCAACGGAGAGGAAAAACTGTTTTTT. Amino acid sequence: CASSPGNGEEKLFF.